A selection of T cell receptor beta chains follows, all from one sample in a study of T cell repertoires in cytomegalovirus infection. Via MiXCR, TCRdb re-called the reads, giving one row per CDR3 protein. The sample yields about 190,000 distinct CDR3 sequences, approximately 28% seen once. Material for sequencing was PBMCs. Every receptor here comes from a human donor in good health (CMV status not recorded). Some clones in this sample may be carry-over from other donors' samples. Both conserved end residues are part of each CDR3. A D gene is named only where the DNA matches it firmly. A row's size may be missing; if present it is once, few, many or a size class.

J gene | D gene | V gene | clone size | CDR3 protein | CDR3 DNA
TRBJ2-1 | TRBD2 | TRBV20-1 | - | CSARDSSSGDSYNEQFF | TGCAGTGCTAGAGATTCGTCTAGCGGGGACTCCTACAATGAGCAGTTCTTC
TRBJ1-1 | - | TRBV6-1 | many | CASTQGGEAFF | TGTGCCAGCACCCAAGGGGGGGAAGCTTTCTTT
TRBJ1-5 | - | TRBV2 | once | CASRGTAGNQPQHF | TGTGCCAGCAGGGGAACAGCTGGAAATCAGCCCCAGCATTTT
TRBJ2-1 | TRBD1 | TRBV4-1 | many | CASSQGPTGGDEQFF | TGCGCCAGCAGCCAAGGTCCTACAGGGGGAGATGAGCAGTTCTTC
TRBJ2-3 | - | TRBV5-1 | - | CASSLAGQYTDTQYF | TGCGCCAGCAGCTTGGCAGGACAGTACACAGATACGCAGTATTTT
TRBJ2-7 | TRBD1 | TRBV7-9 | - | CASSLAAGGYSYEQYF | TGTGCCAGCAGCTTAGCCGCAGGGGGCTACTCCTACGAGCAGTACTTC
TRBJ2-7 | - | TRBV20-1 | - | CSLQSGNSYEQYF | TGCAGCCTTCAGTCAGGGAACTCCTACGAGCAGTACTTC
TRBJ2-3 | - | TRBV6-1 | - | CASRRDLTDTQYF | TGTGCCAGCAGGCGGGATCTCACAGATACGCAGTATTTT
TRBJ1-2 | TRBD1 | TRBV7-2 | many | CASSWNRGSGYGYTF | TGTGCCAGCAGCTGGAACAGGGGTAGTGGTTATGGCTACACCTTC
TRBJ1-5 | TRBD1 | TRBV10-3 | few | CAISNGQGAGQPQHF | TGTGCCATCAGCAATGGACAGGGGGCTGGACAGCCCCAGCATTTT